This T cell receptor beta chain stems from a study of cytomegalovirus exposure and HLA in healthy donors. Each donor was healthy, and each was a bone marrow donor. 13 Jbeta primers and 60 Vbeta primers were used for the PCR. Clones were sequenced by immunoSEQ multiplex PCR, and TCRdb holds only the in-frame ones, with some missing. The table includes hundreds of thousands of clones, roughly 70% detected once. The CDR3 is 13 amino acids. Germline CDR1 and CDR2: SGHDT and YYEEEE. Between the trimmed V and J ends, which lost 5 bases and 3 bases, there was a span of 12 bases. Study-level results: A later analysis appeared to link common viral pathogens to several of the most significant clusters. With later analysis, a missense DCLRE1C variant became linked to TCR beta V- and J-gene trimming. There were some public TCRs occurring in many donors, but most TCR sequences were rare.

This clone occurred a few times. Its antigen is not known. V gene TRBV5-6 combines with J gene TRBJ2-7, with D perhaps TRBD1 (6 bases). This TCR came from a female donor in good health and CMV-seronegative. Sequencing was performed on PBMCs. The CDR3 region has the DNA TGTGCCAGCAGTCACCCACAGGGCTACGAGCAGTACTTC. As protein: CASSHPQGYEQYF.